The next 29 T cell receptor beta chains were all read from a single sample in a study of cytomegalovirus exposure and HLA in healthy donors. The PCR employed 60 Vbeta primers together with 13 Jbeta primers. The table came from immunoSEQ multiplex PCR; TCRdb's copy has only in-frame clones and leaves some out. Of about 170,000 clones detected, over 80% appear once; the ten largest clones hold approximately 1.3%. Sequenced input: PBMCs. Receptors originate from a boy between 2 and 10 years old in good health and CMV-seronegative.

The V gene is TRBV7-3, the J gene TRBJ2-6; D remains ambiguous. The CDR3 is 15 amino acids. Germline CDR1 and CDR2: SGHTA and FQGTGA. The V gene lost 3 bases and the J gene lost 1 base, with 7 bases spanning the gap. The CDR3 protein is CASSLRGSGANVLTF. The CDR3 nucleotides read TGTGCCAGCAGCTTGCGAGGATCTGGGGCCAACGTCCTGACTTTC. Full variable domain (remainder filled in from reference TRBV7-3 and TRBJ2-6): GAGVSQTPSNKVTEKGKYVELRCDPISGHTALYWYRQSLGQGPEFLIYFQGTGAADDSGLPNDRFFAVRPEGSVSTLKIQRTERGDSAVYLCASSLRGSGANVLTFGAGSRLTVL.

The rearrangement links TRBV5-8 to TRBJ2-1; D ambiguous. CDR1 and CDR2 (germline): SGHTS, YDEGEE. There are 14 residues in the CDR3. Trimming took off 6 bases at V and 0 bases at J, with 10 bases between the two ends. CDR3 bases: TGTGCCAGCAAAGGCCAGGCCTCCTACAATGAGCAGTTCTTC. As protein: CASKGQASYNEQFF.

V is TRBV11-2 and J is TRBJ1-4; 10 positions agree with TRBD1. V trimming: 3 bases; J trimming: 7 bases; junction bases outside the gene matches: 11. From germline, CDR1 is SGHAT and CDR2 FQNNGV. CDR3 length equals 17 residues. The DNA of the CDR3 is TGTGCCAGCAGCTTGGGACAGGGGCGTCGAAGTGGTGAAAAACTGTTTTTT. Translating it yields CASSLGQGRRSGEKLFF. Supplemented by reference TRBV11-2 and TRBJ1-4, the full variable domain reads EAGVAQSPRYKIIEKRQSVAFWCNPISGHATLYWYQQILGQGPKLLIQFQNNGVVDDSQLPKDRFSAERLKGVDSTLKIQPAKLEDSAVYLCASSLGQGRRSGEKLFFGSGTQLSVL.

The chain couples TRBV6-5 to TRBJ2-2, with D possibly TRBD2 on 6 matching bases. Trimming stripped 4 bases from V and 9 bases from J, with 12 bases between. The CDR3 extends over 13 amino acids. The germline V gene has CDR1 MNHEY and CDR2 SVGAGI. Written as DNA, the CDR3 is TGTGCCAGCAGTTCCCCCGGGAGCAGGGAGCTGTTTTTT. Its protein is CASSSPGSRELFF.

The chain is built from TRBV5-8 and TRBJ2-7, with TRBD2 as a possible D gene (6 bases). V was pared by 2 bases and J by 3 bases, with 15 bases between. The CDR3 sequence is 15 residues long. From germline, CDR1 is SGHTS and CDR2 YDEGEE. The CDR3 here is CASSFSMAGIYEQYV. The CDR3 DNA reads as TGTGCCAGCAGCTTTAGCATGGCGGGGATCTACGAGCAGTACGTC.

CDR3 coding DNA: TGTGCCACGGTCCCGGGGAATAGGGGGGCTTTCTTT. This translates into CATVPGNRGAFF. This chain uses TRBV10-3 with TRBJ1-1; possibly TRBD1 for D (6 bases). Trimming shortened V by 10 bases and J by 11 bases, and 20 bases separated the two germline ends. Germline V lookup: CDR1 ENHRY, CDR2 SYGVKD. The CDR3 totals 12 residues.

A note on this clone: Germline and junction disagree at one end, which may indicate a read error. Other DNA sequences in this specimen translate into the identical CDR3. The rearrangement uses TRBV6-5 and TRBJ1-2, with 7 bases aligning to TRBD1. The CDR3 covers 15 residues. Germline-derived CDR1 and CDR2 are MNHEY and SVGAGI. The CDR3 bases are TGTGCCAGCAGTCCTGGTGGGACAGCCAACTACGGCTACACCTTC. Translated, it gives CASSPGGTANYGYTF.

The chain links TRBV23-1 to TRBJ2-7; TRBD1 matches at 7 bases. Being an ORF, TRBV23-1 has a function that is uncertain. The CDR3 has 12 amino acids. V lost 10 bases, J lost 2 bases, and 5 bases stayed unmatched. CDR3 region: CATTRGPYEQYV. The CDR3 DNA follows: TGCGCCACCACGAGGGGGCCCTACGAGCAGTACGTC.

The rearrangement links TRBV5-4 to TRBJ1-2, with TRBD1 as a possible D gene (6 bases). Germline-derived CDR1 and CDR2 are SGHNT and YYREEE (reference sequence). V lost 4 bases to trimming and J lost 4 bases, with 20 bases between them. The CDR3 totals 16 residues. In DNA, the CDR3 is TGTGCCAGCAGCGTGACTCCGGGACAAGTGGCCTATGGCTACACCTTC. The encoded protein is CASSVTPGQVAYGYTF.

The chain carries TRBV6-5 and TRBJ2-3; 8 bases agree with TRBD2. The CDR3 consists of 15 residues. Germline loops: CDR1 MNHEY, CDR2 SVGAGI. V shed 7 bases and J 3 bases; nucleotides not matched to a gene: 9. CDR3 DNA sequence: TGTGCCAGCAAAATAGGGACTAGAGGTACAGATACGCAGTATTTT. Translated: CASKIGTRGTDTQYF.

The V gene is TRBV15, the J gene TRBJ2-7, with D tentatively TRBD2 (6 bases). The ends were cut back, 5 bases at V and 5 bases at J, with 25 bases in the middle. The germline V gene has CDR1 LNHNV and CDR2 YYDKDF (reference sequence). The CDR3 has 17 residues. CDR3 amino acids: CATSARPAGEDPDEQYF. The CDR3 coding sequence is TGTGCCACCAGCGCGCGGCCAGCGGGTGAGGACCCCGACGAGCAGTACTTC.

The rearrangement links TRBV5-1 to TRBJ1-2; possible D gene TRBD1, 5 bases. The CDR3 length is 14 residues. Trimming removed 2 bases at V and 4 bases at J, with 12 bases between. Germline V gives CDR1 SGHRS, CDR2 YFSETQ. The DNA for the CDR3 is TGCGCCAGCAGCTTTTCACAGGACCGCTATGGCTACACCTTC. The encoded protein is CASSFSQDRYGYTF.

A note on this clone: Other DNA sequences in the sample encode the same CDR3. The CDR3 DNA follows: TGTGCCAGTAGCCCGTCGGGGGGGGCCCAAGAGACCCAGTACTTC. Amino acids: CASSPSGGAQETQYF. The V call is TRBV6-5, the J call TRBJ2-5, with TRBD2 identical over 8 bases. V shed 9 bases and J 1 base; nucleotides not matched to a gene: 10. The germline V gene encodes CDR1 MNHEY and CDR2 SVGAGI. The CDR3 contains 15 residues.

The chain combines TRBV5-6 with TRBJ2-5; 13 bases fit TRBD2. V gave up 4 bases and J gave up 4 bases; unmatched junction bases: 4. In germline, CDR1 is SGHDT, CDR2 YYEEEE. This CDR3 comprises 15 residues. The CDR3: CASSRGLAGPETQYF. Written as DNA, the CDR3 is TGTGCCAGCAGCCGGGGACTAGCGGGACCAGAGACCCAGTACTTC.

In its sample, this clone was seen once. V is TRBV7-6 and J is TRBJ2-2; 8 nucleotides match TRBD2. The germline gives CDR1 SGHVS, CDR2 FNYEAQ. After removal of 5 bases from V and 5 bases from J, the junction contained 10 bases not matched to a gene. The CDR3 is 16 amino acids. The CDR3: CASSLGLAGGTGELFF. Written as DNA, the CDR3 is TGTGCCAGCAGCCTCGGGCTAGCGGGCGGAACCGGGGAGCTGTTTTTT.

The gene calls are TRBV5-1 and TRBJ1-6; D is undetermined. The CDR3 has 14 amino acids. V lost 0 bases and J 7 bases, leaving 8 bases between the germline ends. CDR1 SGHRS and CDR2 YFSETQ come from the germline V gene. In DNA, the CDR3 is TGCGCCAGCAGCTTGGCCCGGGGAAATTCACCCCTCCACTTT. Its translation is CASSLARGNSPLHF.

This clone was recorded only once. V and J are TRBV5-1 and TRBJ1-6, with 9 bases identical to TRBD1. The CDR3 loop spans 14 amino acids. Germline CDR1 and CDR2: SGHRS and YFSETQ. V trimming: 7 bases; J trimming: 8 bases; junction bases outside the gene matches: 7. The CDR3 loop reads CASGSRTGDSPLHF. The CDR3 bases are TGCGCCAGCGGCTCTCGGACAGGGGATTCACCCCTCCACTTT.

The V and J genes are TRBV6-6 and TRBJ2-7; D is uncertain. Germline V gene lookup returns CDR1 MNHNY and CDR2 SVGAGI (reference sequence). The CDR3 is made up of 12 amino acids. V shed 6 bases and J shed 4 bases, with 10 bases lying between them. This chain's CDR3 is CASSLGEYEQYV. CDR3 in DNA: TGTGCCAGCAGCCTCGGAGAGTACGAGCAGTACGTC.

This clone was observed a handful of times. CDR3 residues: CASSAETGGNYGYTF. The CDR3 DNA is TGTGCCAGCAGTGCCGAGACAGGGGGCAACTATGGCTACACCTTC. The chain employs TRBV6-4 and TRBJ1-2; 10 bases map to TRBD1. Germline lookup yields CDR1 MRHNA and CDR2 SNTAGT. The CDR3 is 15 residues long. The V and J ends lost 4 bases and 2 bases, in that order; junction bases with no gene match: 4.

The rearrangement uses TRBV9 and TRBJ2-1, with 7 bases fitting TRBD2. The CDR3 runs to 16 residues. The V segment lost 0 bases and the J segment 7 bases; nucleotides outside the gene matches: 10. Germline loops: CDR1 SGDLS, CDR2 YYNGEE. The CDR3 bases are TGTGCCAGCAGCGTAGGGGTAGCGGGCGCAACTAATGAGCAGTTCTTC. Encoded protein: CASSVGVAGATNEQFF. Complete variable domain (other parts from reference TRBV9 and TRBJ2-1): DSGVTQTPKHLITATGQRVTLRCSPRSGDLSVYWYQQSLDQGLQFLIQYYNGEERAKGNILERFSAQQFPDLHSELNLSSLELGDSALYFCASSVGVAGATNEQFFGPGTRLTVL.

The CDR3 reads CASSNSGTGETQYF. The CDR3 DNA is TGTGCCAGCAGCAATTCCGGGACAGGAGAGACCCAGTACTTC. This chain links TRBV7-9 with TRBJ2-5, with 8 bases lining up with TRBD1. Trimming removed 5 bases from V and 4 bases from J; junction bases left unmatched: 6. Germline V gives CDR1 SEHNR, CDR2 FQNEAQ (reference sequence). CDR3 length equals 14 residues.

In DNA form, the CDR3 reads TGCGCCACCCCTCCCTGGGACAGGGGTGGCACAGATACGCAGTATTTT. It translates to CATPPWDRGGTDTQYF. The J gene is TRBJ2-3, the V gene TRBV10-1; 10 bases align to TRBD1. V lost 10 bases, J lost 1 base, and 11 bases stayed unmatched. The CDR3 runs 16 residues. The V gene's germline CDR1 is WNHNN and CDR2 SYGVQD (reference sequence).

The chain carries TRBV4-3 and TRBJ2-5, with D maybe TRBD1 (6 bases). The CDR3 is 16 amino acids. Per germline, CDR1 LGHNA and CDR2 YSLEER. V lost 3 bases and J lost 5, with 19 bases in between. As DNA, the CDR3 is TGCGCCAGCAGCCAGAACACACAGGGAAAAGGGGAGACCCAGTACTTC. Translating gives CASSQNTQGKGETQYF.

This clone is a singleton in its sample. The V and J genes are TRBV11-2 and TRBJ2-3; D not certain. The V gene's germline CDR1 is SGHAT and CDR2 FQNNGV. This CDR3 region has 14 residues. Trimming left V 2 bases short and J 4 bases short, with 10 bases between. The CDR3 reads CASSLIRDPDTQYF. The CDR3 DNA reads TGTGCCAGCAGCTTAATTAGAGATCCAGATACGCAGTATTTT.

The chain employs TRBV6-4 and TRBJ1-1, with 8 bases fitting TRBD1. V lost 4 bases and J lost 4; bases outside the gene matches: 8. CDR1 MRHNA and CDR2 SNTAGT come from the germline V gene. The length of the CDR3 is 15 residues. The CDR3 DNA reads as TGTGCCAGCAGTGCCACGACAGGGGCTGGCACTGAAGCTTTCTTT. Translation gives CASSATTGAGTEAFF.

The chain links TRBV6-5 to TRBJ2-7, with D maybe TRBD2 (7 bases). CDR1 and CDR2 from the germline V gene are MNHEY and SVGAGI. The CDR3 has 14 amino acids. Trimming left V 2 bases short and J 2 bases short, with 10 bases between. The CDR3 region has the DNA TGTGCCAGCAGTTACCTCGGGGGGCCCTACGAGCAGTACTTC. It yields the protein CASSYLGGPYEQYF.

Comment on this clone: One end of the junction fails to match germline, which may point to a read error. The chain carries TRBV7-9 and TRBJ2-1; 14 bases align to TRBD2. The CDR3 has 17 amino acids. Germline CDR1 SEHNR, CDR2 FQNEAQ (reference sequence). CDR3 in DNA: TGTTCCAGCAGGACTAGCGGGGGGACGGATACCTACAATGAGCAGTTCTTC. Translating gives CSSRTSGGTDTYNEQFF.

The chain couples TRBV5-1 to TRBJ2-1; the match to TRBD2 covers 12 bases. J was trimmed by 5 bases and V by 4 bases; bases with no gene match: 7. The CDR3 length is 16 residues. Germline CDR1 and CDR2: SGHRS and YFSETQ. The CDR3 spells CASSAGLAGTHNEQFF. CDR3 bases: TGCGCCAGCAGCGCCGGACTAGCGGGAACGCACAATGAGCAGTTCTTC.

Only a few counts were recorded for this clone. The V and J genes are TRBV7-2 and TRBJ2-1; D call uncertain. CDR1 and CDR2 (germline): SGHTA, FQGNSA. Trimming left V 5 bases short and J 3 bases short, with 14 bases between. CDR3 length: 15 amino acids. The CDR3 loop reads CASSTEVSSYNEQFF. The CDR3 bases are TGTGCCAGCAGCACCGAGGTCAGTAGCTACAATGAGCAGTTCTTC.